A selection of T cell receptor beta chains follows, all from one sample in a study of blood T cell repertoires in COVID-19. Some clones are missing from TCRdb's copy, which holds only in-frame ones; the method was immunoSEQ multiplex PCR. The sample shows under 150,000 clones, about 76% of them seen only once. The specimen sequenced was peripheral blood. The receptors come from a woman in her sixties or seventies with active or convalescent COVID-19. Both conserved end residues are part of each CDR3. The order of the fields is V gene, D gene, clone size, J gene, CDR3 protein, CDR3 DNA. The D gene is left open where the match is weak. Only part of the rows carry a size: once, few, many, or a class if the clone is expanded.

>TRBV19|-|-|TRBJ2-7
CASSIRDTSYEQYF
TGTGCCAGTAGTATCAGGGACACTTCCTACGAGCAGTACTTC
>TRBV5-1|TRBD1|-|TRBJ2-1
CASSPGQGPYNEQFF
TGCGCCAGCAGCCCGGGACAGGGACCTTACAATGAGCAGTTCTTC
>TRBV5-1|TRBD1|-|TRBJ2-1
CASGKPGTGGQGLYNEQFF
TGCGCCAGCGGGAAGCCCGGGACAGGGGGCCAAGGGCTATACAATGAGCAGTTCTTC
>TRBV29-1|TRBD2|-|TRBJ2-1
CSVPRRGGAVNEQFF
TGCAGCGTTCCGCGGCGCGGGGGGGCAGTCAATGAGCAGTTCTTC
>TRBV11-1|-|-|TRBJ1-1
CASSLQDLNTEAFF
TGTGCCAGCAGCCTACAGGACCTGAACACTGAAGCTTTCTTT
>TRBV4-1|-|-|TRBJ2-2
CASSLLMGQNTGELFF
TGCGCCAGCAGCCTTCTCATGGGCCAGAACACCGGGGAGCTGTTTTTT
>TRBV30|-|-|TRBJ2-7
CAWSPGGGGTYEQYF
TGTGCCTGGAGTCCCGGAGGGGGAGGGACCTACGAGCAGTACTTC
>TRBV24-1|TRBD1|-|TRBJ2-5
CATSDLSGGRQETQYF
TGTGCCACCAGTGATTTATCAGGGGGTCGGCAAGAGACCCAGTACTTC
>TRBV9|-|-|TRBJ1-2
CASSGPQGSGYTF
TGTGCCAGCAGCGGACCCCAGGGAAGTGGCTACACCTTC
>TRBV27|TRBD2|-|TRBJ2-3
CASRSAWTSVLDTQYF
TGTGCCAGCAGATCCGCTTGGACTAGCGTTTTAGATACGCAGTATTTT
>TRBV7-2|TRBD2|-|TRBJ2-3
CASSLGTSGPGTQYF
TGTGCCAGCAGCTTAGGGACTAGCGGCCCGGGTACGCAGTATTTT
>TRBV19|TRBD2|-|TRBJ2-5
CASSIGGGLNEETQYF
TGTGCCAGTAGTATCGGGGGGGGCTTGAACGAGGAGACCCAGTACTTC
>TRBV13|-|-|TRBJ1-2
CASSLRSRGYTF
TGTGCCAGCAGCTTACGGTCCCGGGGCTACACCTTC
>TRBV28|-|-|TRBJ1-4
CASSLLQDLATNEKLFF
TGTGCCAGCAGTTTATTACAGGACCTTGCAACTAATGAAAAACTGTTTTTT
>TRBV5-1|-|few|TRBJ2-3
CASSFGLQATDTQYF
TGCGCCAGCAGCTTTGGGCTTCAGGCCACAGATACGCAGTATTTT
>TRBV18|TRBD1|-|TRBJ1-6
CASSQTDGTGGRSGTLHF
TGTGCCAGCTCACAAACGGATGGGACAGGGGGCCGGTCGGGGACCCTCCACTTT
>TRBV28|TRBD1|-|TRBJ2-1
CASWTGTSNEQFF
TGTGCCAGTTGGACAGGGACCAGTAATGAGCAGTTCTTC
>TRBV2|TRBD1|few|TRBJ1-2
CASSWGQGADGYTF
TGTGCCAGCAGTTGGGGGCAGGGGGCTGACGGCTACACCTTC
>TRBV14|TRBD1|once|TRBJ1-3
CASGTGSSGNTIYF
TGTGCCAGCGGGACAGGCTCCTCTGGAAACACCATATATTTT
>TRBV23-1|TRBD1|few|TRBJ1-3
CASSQSRDRGSGNTIYF
TGCGCCAGCAGTCAAAGCCGGGACAGGGGTTCTGGAAACACCATATATTTT
>TRBV7-6|TRBD1|-|TRBJ1-1
CASSLGRGRTEAFF
TGTGCCAGCAGCTTAGGGAGGGGGCGCACTGAAGCTTTCTTT
>TRBV19|-|-|TRBJ1-5
CASGGDGTFNQPQHF
TGTGCCAGTGGGGGAGACGGGACTTTTAATCAGCCCCAGCATTTT
>TRBV21-1|-|-|TRBJ2-6
CASSQREAGGYSGANVLTF
TGTGCCAGCAGCCAAAGGGAGGCAGGGGGCTACTCTGGGGCCAACGTCCTGACTTTC
>TRBV7-9|-|-|TRBJ2-7
CASSLDTGLYEQYF
TGTGCCAGCAGCTTAGATACAGGGCTCTACGAGCAGTACTTC
>TRBV5-1|TRBD1|-|TRBJ1-2
CASSYWDREGGYTF
TGCGCCAGCAGCTACTGGGACAGGGAAGGTGGCTACACCTTC